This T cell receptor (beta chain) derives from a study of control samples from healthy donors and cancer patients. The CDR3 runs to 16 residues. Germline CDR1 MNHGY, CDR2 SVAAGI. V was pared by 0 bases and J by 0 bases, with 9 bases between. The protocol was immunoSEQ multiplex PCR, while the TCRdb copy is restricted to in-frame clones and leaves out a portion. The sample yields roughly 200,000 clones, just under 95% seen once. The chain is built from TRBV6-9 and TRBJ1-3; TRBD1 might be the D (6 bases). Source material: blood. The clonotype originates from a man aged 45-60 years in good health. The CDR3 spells CASSYSDSSSGNTIYF. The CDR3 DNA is TGTGCCAGCAGTTATTCGGACAGCAGCTCTGGAAACACCATATATTTT.